This T cell receptor (beta chain) was profiled in a study of B cell selection in AIRE deficiency. The protocol was immunoSEQ multiplex PCR, while the TCRdb copy is restricted to in-frame clones and leaves out a portion. Among fewer than 30,000 clones listed, around 95% were seen once. Study-wide results and limits: In TCRBV usage, CDR3 length and diversity, patient Tconv and Treg cells matched healthy donors.

Sorting defined conventional CD4 T cells as CD4+CD127+. The CDR3 length is 13 residues. Germline V CDR1 and CDR2: SGHVS, FNYEAQ. The ends were cut back, 1 base at V and 5 bases at J, with 8 bases in the middle. Remarks on this clone: Its antigen is undetermined.

Sequencing used CD4+CD127+ conventional T cells sorted from PBMCs. The receptor was isolated from a human donor in good health. The rearrangement uses TRBV7-6 and TRBJ2-5; maybe TRBD1 (6 bases). The CDR3 DNA is TGTGCCAGCAGCTTAGACAGGGATGAGACCCAGTACTTC. Translated: CASSLDRDETQYF.